This T cell receptor (beta chain) emerged from a study of post-analysis software for immune sequencing data. Study-wide background: The courses of disease that were included comprised relapsing-remitting, secondary progressive and progressive-relapsing multiple sclerosis. General observations from the study: TRBV segments more frequent in patients than in controls numbered a few and included TRBV5-6, TRBV5-1 and TRBV20-1. People with multiple sclerosis had a significantly lower normalized Chao1 diversity than controls did.

Unique molecular identifiers were built into the TCR beta cDNA libraries. The authors obtained 400,000 to 600,000 cDNA molecules from around 1 to 9.1 million T cells. TCRdb re-analysed the PCR reads in MiXCR, keeping a single row per CDR3 protein. In the table there are 170,000 or so distinct CDR3 sequences, around 28% of which are singletons. CDR3 length: 13 amino acids. In germline, CDR1 is DFQATT, CDR2 SNEGSKA (reference sequence). About this clonotype: Antigen: not known. One junction end does not reproduce the germline sequence, and a read error may be involved.

The gene calls are TRBV20-1 and TRBJ2-5; 8 positions match TRBD1. This sequence originates from a girl aged 5 to 17 with multiple sclerosis. The sample taken for sequencing was blood. The CDR3 spells CSVRGRGPETQYF. CDR3 in DNA: TGCAGTGTTAGAGGCAGGGGGCCAGAGACCCAGTACTTC.